Here is one T cell receptor beta chain with its context. This receptor's antigen is unknown. No much larger clone exists at a distance of one base, and base qualities are not known. The CDR3 regions of human TCRbeta chains were analyzed by immunosequencing. In the source study's methods: TCRs in the repertoires were matched against a reference library of SARS-CoV-2-specific TCRs that had been generated with the MIRA antigen-specificity platform. Breadth was defined as the fraction of unique TCRs that were SARS-CoV-2-associated, and depth was defined as the fraction of total T cells that were SARS-CoV-2-associated. Each spike-specific TCR was assigned to its reactive spike region and to a CD4 or CD8 class using the MIRA data. Log10-transformed breadth and depth values were compared by one-way ANOVA with Sidak's multiple comparisons tests. What TCRdb holds here is the immuneACCESS table cut down to in-frame rearrangements. Part of the clones is not present; checked against another copy, under half of the missing clones reflect an unresolved V gene, and the others are unexplained. That table furnishes V, J and clone size, whereas the DNA furnished D and trimming. For this sample there are 95,000 to 150,000 clones; about nine tenths appear just once. Less than 4.5% of the sample rests with the top ten.

The time point label here, explained by the study, means: baseline before first vaccination. Vaccinee samples came from UK trials COV001 and COV002, including a single-blind randomized controlled phase 2/3 trial of AZD1222 (ChAdOx1 nCoV-19) in healthy adults. Trial participant PBMC samples were collected at day 0 and day 28 after the second dose for TCRbeta chain sequencing. This sample is part of a study of T cell responses to AZD1222 COVID-19 vaccine (dated by TCRdb to the early 2020s). For context, the study as a whole: Because spike-specific TCR depth and breadth did not differ between the two schedules, AZD1222 recipients who got a second dose at roughly 4 weeks were pooled with those who got a second dose at roughly 12 weeks. A total of 230 or so trial participants underwent TCR sequencing, of whom about 210 received two doses of AZD1222 and about 26 received two doses of the MenACWY control vaccine. Trial participants were enrolled by age into 18-55, 56-69 and 70-plus year subgroups, with about 150, 28 and 57 TCR-sequenced participants respectively. The paper's findings and limits, for the study overall: The 56-69-year group was small, and its depth increase did not reach significance, likely because of low power. Reportedly, close to half of the unique spike-specific TCRs recognized epitopes lying outside the regions that are mutated in the B.1.351 and B.1.1.7 variants. The whole spike protein was spanned by vaccine-associated CD4 TCRs, and dominant responses were seen in regions 160-218 and 743-854. Because no samples from the day 14 peak response were available, repertoires could be characterized only after the peak T cell response. After two AZD1222 doses, spike-specific TCR breadth and depth were significantly higher than at day 0 and than in MenACWY recipients. Conclusions about previously exposed vaccinees are limited because only five to seven AZD1222 recipients were SARS-CoV-2 seropositive at baseline. Most participants were white British and females outnumbered males, and the authors suggested that clonal diversity may have been underestimated.

The germline V gene (reference sequence) yields LNHDA for CDR1 and SQIVND for CDR2. Its CDR3 holds 17 amino acids, cysteine through phenylalanine. Here the CDR3 DNA is all that survives: 51 bases in frame from base 1. Trimming removed 3 bases from V and 5 bases from J, leaving 19 bases between the germline ends. This TCR was sampled from an adult in good health. Material: peripheral blood, obtained on day 0 of AZD1222 vaccination. The rearranged chain carries TRBV19 and TRBJ1-4, with the D segment identity uncertain. The DNA sequence is given as TGTGCCAGTAGTATCGCCGCCACACAGCGAACGAATGAAAAACTGTTTTTT. It specifies CASSIAATQRTNEKLFF.